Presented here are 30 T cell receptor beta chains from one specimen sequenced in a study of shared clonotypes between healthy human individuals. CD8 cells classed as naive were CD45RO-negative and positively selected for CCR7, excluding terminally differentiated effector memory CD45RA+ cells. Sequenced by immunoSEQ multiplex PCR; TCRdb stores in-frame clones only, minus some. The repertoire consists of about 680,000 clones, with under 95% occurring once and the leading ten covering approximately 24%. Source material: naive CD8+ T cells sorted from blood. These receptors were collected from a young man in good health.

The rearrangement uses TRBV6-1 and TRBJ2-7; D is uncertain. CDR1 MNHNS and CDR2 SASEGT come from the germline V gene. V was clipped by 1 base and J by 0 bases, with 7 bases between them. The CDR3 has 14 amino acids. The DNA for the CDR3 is TGTGCCAGCAGTGAAGTGGGGTACTCCTACGAGCAGTACTTC. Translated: CASSEVGYSYEQYF.

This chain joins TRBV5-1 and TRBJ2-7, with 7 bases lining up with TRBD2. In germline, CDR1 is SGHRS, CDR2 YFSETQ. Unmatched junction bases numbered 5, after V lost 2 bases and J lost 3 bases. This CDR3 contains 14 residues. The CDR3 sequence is CASSFTSAGYEQYF. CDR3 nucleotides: TGCGCCAGCAGCTTTACTAGCGCTGGCTACGAGCAGTACTTC.

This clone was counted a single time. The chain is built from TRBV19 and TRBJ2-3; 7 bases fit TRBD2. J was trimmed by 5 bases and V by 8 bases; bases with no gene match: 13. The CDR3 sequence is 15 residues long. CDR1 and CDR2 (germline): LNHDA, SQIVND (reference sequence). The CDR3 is CASRDRTSPLDTQYF. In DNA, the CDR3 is TGTGCCAGTCGGGATCGGACTAGTCCGTTAGATACGCAGTATTTT.

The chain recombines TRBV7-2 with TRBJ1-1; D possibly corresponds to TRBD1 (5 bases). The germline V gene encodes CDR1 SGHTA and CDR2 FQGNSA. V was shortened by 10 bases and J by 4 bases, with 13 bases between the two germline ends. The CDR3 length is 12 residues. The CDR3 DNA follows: TGTGCCATCGCTAATAGGGGCACTGAAGCTTTCTTT. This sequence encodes CAIANRGTEAFF.

The CDR3 reads CASSSHFLTYEQYF. Written as DNA, the CDR3 is TGTGCCAGCAGTTCCCACTTCTTGACCTACGAGCAGTACTTC. The rearrangement joins TRBV27 to TRBJ2-7; D is uncertain. The V end lost 4 bases, the J end lost 2 bases, and 12 bases lay between the germline ends. The CDR3 sequence is 14 residues long. Germline CDR1 is MNHEY and CDR2 is SMNVEV (reference sequence).

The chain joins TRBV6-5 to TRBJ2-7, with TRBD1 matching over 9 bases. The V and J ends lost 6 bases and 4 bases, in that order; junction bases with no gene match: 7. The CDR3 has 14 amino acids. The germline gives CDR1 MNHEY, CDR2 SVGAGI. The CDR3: CASRFTGGIYEQYF. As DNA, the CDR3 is TGTGCCAGCAGATTTACAGGGGGCATTTACGAGCAGTACTTC.

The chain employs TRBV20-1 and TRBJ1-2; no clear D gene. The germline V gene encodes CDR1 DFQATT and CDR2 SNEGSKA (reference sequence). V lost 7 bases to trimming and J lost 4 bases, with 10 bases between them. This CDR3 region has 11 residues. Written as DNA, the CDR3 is TGCAGTGTCGGCCCAACCTATGGCTACACCTTC. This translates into CSVGPTYGYTF.

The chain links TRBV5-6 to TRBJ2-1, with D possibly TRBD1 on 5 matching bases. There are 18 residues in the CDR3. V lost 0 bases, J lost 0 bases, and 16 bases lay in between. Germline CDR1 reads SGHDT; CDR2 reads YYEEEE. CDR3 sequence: CASSLAGQGTSSYNEQFF. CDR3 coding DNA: TGTGCCAGCAGCTTGGCAGGTCAGGGCACCAGCTCCTACAATGAGCAGTTCTTC.

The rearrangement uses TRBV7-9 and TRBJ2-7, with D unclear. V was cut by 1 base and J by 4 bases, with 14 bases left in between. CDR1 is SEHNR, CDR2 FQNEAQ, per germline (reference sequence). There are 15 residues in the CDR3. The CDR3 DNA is TGTGCCAGCAGCTTAGGGCAGCGAGGAGCTTACGAGCAGTACTTC. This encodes CASSLGQRGAYEQYF.

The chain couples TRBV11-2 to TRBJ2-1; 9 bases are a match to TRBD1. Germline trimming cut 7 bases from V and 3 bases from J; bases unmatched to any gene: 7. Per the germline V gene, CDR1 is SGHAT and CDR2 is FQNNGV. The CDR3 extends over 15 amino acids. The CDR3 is CASKPPGQGYNEQFF. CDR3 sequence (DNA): TGTGCCAGCAAGCCGCCGGGACAGGGCTACAATGAGCAGTTCTTC.

CDR3 region: CASSPSGDSGTGELFF. The CDR3 DNA is TGTGCCAGCAGCCCTTCCGGTGACTCTGGGACCGGGGAGCTGTTTTTT. The chain has TRBV7-3 and TRBJ2-2, with no clear D. Trimming stripped 5 bases from V and 5 bases from J, with 18 bases between. The CDR3 is 16 residues long. In germline, CDR1 is SGHTA, CDR2 FQGTGA.

The CDR3 region has the DNA TGTGCCAGCAGTTTATCTCTCCCGGGACTCAAGGCAGATACGCAGTATTTT. Translation: CASSLSLPGLKADTQYF. The chain links TRBV27 to TRBJ2-3; tentatively, D is TRBD2 (6 bases). The CDR3 sequence is 17 residues long. Germline V gives CDR1 MNHEY, CDR2 SMNVEV (reference sequence). V was pared by 0 bases and J by 4 bases, with 17 bases between.

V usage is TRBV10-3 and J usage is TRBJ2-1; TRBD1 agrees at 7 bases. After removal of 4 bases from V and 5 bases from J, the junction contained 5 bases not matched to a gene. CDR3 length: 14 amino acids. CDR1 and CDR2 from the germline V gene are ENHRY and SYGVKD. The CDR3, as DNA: TGTGCCATCAGTGGCGAGGGACAGCACAATGAGCAGTTCTTC. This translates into CAISGEGQHNEQFF.

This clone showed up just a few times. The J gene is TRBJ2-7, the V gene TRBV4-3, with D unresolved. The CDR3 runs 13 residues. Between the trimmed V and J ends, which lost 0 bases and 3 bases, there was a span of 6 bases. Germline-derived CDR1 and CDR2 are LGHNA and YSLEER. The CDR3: CASSQEPRYEQYF. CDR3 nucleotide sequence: TGCGCCAGCAGCCAAGAACCGCGCTACGAGCAGTACTTC.

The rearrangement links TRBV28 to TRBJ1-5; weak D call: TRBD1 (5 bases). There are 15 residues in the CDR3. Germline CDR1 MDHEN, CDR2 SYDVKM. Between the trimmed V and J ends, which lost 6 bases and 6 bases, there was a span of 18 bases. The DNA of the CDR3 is TGTGCCAGCAGCACCGGGACGGCGGGAAGTCAGCCCCAGCATTTT. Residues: CASSTGTAGSQPQHF.

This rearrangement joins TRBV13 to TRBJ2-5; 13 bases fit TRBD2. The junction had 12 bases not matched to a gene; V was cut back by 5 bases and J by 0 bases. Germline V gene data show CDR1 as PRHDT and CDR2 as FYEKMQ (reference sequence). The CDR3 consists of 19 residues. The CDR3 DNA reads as TGTGCCAGCAGCCCAGGGACTAGCGGGACCAATTGGTACCAAGAGACCCAGTACTTC. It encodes CASSPGTSGTNWYQETQYF.

The DNA of the CDR3 is TGTGCCAGCAGCTTAGCAGGACTAGCGGGCGTCTACAATGAGCAGTTCTTC. Translation: CASSLAGLAGVYNEQFF. The gene calls are TRBV7-2 and TRBJ2-1; TRBD2 aligns across 11 bases. J gave up 3 bases and V 0 bases, and 4 bases lay outside the gene matches. This CDR3 region has 17 residues. Germline V gene lookup returns CDR1 SGHTA and CDR2 FQGNSA.

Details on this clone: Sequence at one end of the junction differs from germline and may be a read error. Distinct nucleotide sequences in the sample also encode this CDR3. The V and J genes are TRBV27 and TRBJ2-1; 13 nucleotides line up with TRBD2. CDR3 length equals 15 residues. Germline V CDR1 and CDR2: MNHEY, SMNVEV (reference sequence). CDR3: CASSTGLAGHNEQFF. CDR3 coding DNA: TGTGCCAGCAGTACGGGACTAGCGGGACACAATGAGCAATTCTTC.

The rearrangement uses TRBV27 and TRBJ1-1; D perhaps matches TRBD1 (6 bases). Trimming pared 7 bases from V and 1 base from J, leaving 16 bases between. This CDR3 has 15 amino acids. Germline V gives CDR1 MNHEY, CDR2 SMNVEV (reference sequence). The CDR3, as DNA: TGTGCCAGCAACACTGGCTCCAGGGGGAACACTGAAGCTTTCTTT. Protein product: CASNTGSRGNTEAFF.

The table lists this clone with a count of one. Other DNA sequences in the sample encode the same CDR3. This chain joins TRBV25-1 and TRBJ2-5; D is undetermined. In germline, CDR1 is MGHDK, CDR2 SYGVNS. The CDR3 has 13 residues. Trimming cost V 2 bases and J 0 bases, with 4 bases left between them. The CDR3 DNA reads TGTGCCAGCAGTGAACGCGACCAAGAGACCCAGTACTTC. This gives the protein CASSERDQETQYF.

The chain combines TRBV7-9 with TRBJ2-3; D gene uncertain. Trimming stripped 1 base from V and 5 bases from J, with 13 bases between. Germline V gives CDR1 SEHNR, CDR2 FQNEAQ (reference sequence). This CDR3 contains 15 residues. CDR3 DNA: TGTGCCAGCAGCTTAGGCGATACCCCACAAGATACGCAGTATTTT. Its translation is CASSLGDTPQDTQYF.

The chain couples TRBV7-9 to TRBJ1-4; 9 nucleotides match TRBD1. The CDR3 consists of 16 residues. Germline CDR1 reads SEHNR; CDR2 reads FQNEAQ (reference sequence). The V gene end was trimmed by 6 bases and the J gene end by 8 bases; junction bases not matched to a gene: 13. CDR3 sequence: CASSSYSGTGREKLFF. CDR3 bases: TGTGCCAGCAGTTCGTACTCCGGGACAGGGAGGGAAAAACTGTTTTTT.

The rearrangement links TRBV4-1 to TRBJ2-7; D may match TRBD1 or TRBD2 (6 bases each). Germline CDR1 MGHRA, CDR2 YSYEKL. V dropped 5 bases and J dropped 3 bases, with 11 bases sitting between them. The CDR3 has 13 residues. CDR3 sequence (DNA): TGCGCCAGCAGCAGCGAGGGGGGCTACGAGCAGTACTTC. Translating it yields CASSSEGGYEQYF.

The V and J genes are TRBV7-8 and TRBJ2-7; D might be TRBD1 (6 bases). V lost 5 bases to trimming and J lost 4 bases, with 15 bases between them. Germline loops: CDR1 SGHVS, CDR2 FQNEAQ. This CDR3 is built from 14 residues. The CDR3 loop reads CASSETGTLYEQYF. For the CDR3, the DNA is TGTGCCAGCAGCGAGACCGGGACACTTTACGAGCAGTACTTC.

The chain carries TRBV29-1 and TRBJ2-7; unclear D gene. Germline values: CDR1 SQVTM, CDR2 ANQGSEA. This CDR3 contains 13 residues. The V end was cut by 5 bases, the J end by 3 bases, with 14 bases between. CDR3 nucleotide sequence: TGCAGCGTTCGACCTCCGTCGAGCTACGAGCAGTACTTC. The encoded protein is CSVRPPSSYEQYF.

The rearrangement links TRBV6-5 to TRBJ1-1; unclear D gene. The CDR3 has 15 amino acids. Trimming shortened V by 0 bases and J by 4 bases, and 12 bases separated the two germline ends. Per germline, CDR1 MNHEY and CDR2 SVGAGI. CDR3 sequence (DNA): TGTGCCAGCAGTTACTCGACGGGGAGGGCCACTGAAGCTTTCTTT. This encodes CASSYSTGRATEAFF.

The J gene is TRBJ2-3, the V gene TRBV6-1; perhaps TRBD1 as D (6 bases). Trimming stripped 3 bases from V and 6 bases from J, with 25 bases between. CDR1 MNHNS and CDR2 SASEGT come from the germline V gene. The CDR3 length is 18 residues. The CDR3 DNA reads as TGTGCCAGCAGTGATCCCCAGCGATCGGGACATCGATACGATACGCAGTATTTT. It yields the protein CASSDPQRSGHRYDTQYF.

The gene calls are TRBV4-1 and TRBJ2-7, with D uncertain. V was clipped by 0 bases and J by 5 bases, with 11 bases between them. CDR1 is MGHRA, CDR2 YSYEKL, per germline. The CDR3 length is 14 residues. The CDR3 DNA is TGCGCCAGCAGCCAAGAACAGACCGGCGACGAGCAGTACTTC. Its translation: CASSQEQTGDEQYF.

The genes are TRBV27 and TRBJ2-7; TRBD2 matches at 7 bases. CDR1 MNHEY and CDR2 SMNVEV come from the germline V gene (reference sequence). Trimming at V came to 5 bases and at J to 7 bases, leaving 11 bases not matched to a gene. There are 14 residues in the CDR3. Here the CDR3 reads CASSLLGGMGEQYF. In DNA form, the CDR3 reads TGTGCCAGCAGTCTCCTGGGAGGGATGGGGGAGCAGTACTTC.

The CDR3 coding sequence is TGTGCCAGCAGCTTAGAGGGGGGGAGAGGGACTGGTCAGCCCCAGCATTTT. This encodes CASSLEGGRGTGQPQHF. V usage is TRBV7-9 and J usage is TRBJ1-5; TRBD1 might be the D (6 bases). Trimming stripped 1 base from V and 6 bases from J, with 19 bases between. Germline loops: CDR1 SEHNR, CDR2 FQNEAQ (reference sequence). The length of the CDR3 is 17 residues.